One sample yielded the 31 T cell receptor beta chains listed below, sequenced in a study of T cell repertoires in cytomegalovirus infection. TCRdb reprocessed the reads via MiXCR and lists one record per CDR3 protein. The repertoire holds approximately 180,000 distinct CDR3 sequences, with roughly 9% as singletons. Sequenced input: PBMCs. These receptors originate from a human donor in good health (CMV status not recorded). Some clones in this sample may be carry-over from other donors' samples.

In its sample, this clonotype was seen many times. This chain uses TRBV6-2 or TRBV6-3 with TRBJ2-3, with TRBD2 as a possible D gene (5 bases). The germline V gene encodes CDR1 MNHEY and CDR2 SVGEGT. The CDR3 totals 15 residues. V lost 1 base, J lost 2 bases, and 10 bases lay in between. CDR3 sequence reads: CASSYFEGDTDTQYF. CDR3 DNA: TGTGCCAGCAGTTACTTCGAGGGAGACACAGATACGCAGTATTTT.

This clonotype was counted only a few times. The J gene is TRBJ1-1, the V gene TRBV6-2 or TRBV6-3; 8 nucleotides agree with TRBD1. The J segment lost 6 bases and the V segment lost 4 bases, leaving 13 bases of the junction unmatched. The CDR3 length is 16 residues. Germline CDR1 and CDR2: MNHEY and SVGEGT. CDR3 sequence (DNA): TGTGCCAGCAGTTCCCAGGGGGCGCGACAGGACCCTGAAGCTTTCTTT. Residues: CASSSQGARQDPEAFF.

This clonotype occurred many times. This chain uses TRBV6-1 with TRBJ2-7; 8 bases are a match to TRBD1. Germline-derived CDR1 and CDR2 are MNHNS and SASEGT. The V gene end was trimmed by 6 bases and the J gene end by 3 bases; junction bases not matched to a gene: 7. This CDR3 spans 14 amino acids. The CDR3 DNA follows: TGTGCCAGCAGAAGATCCGGGACAGGCTACGAGCAGTACTTC. Its translation: CASRRSGTGYEQYF.

In its sample, this clonotype was seen once. J is TRBJ1-6 and V is TRBV25-1; TRBD1 might be the D (5 bases). Trimming took 1 base from V and 7 from J, leaving 14 bases between them. This CDR3 contains 16 residues. Germline loops: CDR1 MGHDK, CDR2 SYGVNS. This CDR3 reads CASSESTRAGNSPLHF. In nucleotides, the CDR3 is TGTGCCAGCAGTGAATCCACCAGGGCGGGAAATTCACCCCTCCACTTT. Drawing the rest from reference TRBV25-1 and TRBJ1-6, the complete variable domain is EADIYQTPRYLVIGTGKKITLECSQTMGHDKMYWYQQDPGMELHLIHYSYGVNSTEKGDLSSESTVSRIRTEHFPLTLESARPSHTSQYLCASSESTRAGNSPLHFGNGTRLTVT.

This clonotype was detected ten times or more. V is TRBV7-9 and J is TRBJ2-7, with 8 positions matching TRBD1. With V trimmed by 3 bases and J by 3 bases, 7 bases remained unmatched. CDR1 and CDR2 from the germline V gene are SEHNR and FQNEAQ (reference sequence). The CDR3 spans 15 residues. The CDR3 region has the DNA TGTGCCAGCAGCTTCGGGACAGGAGACCGCTACGAGCAGTACTTC. It encodes CASSFGTGDRYEQYF.

This clonotype was detected ten times or more. This chain links TRBV7-2 with TRBJ1-2, with D unresolved. With 0 bases removed from V and 10 bases from J, the gap between germline ends came to 9 bases. The length of the CDR3 is 12 residues. Germline V lookup: CDR1 SGHTA, CDR2 FQGNSA. CDR3 sequence (DNA): TGTGCCAGCAGCTTAGCGAGGGCAGACTACACCTTC. Protein product: CASSLARADYTF.

The rearrangement links TRBV11-2 to TRBJ2-5; 10 bases agree with TRBD1. The CDR3 consists of 16 residues. From germline, CDR1 is SGHAT and CDR2 FQNNGV. The ends lost 0 bases at V and 5 bases at J; junction bases unmatched: 6. The CDR3 DNA follows: TGTGCCAGCAGCTTAGACCTGACAGGGGGCGCGGAGACCCAGTACTTC. Its protein product is CASSLDLTGGAETQYF. Drawing the rest from reference TRBV11-2 and TRBJ2-5, the complete variable domain is EAGVAQSPRYKIIEKRQSVAFWCNPISGHATLYWYQQILGQGPKLLIQFQNNGVVDDSQLPKDRFSAERLKGVDSTLKIQPAKLEDSAVYLCASSLDLTGGAETQYFGPGTRLLVL.

Ten or more counts support this clonotype. This chain joins TRBV27 and TRBJ1-5, with unresolved D. V lost 3 bases and J 3 bases, leaving 9 bases between the germline ends. This CDR3 spans 14 amino acids. CDR1 is MNHEY, CDR2 SMNVEV, per germline (reference sequence). The DNA for the CDR3 is TGTGCCAGCAGTTTGGCAGGAAACAATCAGCCCCAGCATTTT. As protein: CASSLAGNNQPQHF.

The table lists this clonotype with many counts. V is TRBV19 and J is TRBJ2-1; a weak D match, TRBD2 (6 bases). The germline CDR1 and CDR2 sequences are LNHDA and SQIVND (reference sequence). The V end lost 6 bases, the J end lost 3 bases, and 21 bases lay between the germline ends. The CDR3 runs to 17 residues. The CDR3 region is CASSPSTISGVYNEQFF. The DNA for the CDR3 is TGTGCCAGTAGCCCTAGCACGATTAGCGGTGTCTACAATGAGCAGTTCTTC.

This chain joins TRBV5-1 and TRBJ2-1; D remains unclear. Trimming left V 4 bases short and J 12 bases short, with 11 bases between. The CDR3 covers 11 residues. The germline V gene encodes CDR1 SGHRS and CDR2 YFSETQ. CDR3 region: CASSEGGLQFF. DNA of the CDR3: TGCGCCAGCAGCGAAGGTGGTTTGCAGTTCTTC.

This clonotype came up many times. V gene TRBV7-2 combines with J gene TRBJ2-7; no clear D gene. The CDR3 totals 12 residues. Deletions cut 5 bases from V and 2 bases from J, with 7 bases between. Germline-derived CDR1 and CDR2 are SGHTA and FQGNSA. CDR3 loop: CASSLPAYEQYF. The DNA of the CDR3 is TGTGCCAGCAGCCTGCCTGCCTACGAGCAGTACTTC.

J is TRBJ2-3 and V is TRBV25-1, with 12 bases lining up with TRBD1. Germline V gene lookup returns CDR1 MGHDK and CDR2 SYGVNS. J gave up 8 bases and V 6 bases, and 12 bases lay outside the gene matches. The CDR3 contains 16 residues. In nucleotides, the CDR3 is TGTGCCAGCAGGGAAGCCGGGACAGGGGGCATAGGTACGCAGTATTTT. It encodes CASREAGTGGIGTQYF.

In this sample, this clonotype turned up many times. The rearrangement joins TRBV4-2 to TRBJ1-2; D is possibly TRBD1 (5 bases). The CDR3 totals 14 residues. Per the germline V gene, CDR1 is LGHNA and CDR2 is YNFKEQ. Between the trimmed V and J ends, which lost 0 bases and 7 bases, there was a span of 12 bases. The CDR3 DNA reads as TGTGCCAGCAGCCAAGACCCGGGGGTTGGTGGCTACACCTTC. As protein: CASSQDPGVGGYTF.

In the case of this clonotype: A much larger clone lies a single base off, so this may be a read error. The CDR3 does not close with the conserved phenylalanine or tryptophan, likely indicating a read error. The CDR3 loop is CASSPRSSGSEQETQYV. The CDR3 nucleotides are TGTGCCAGCTCACCACGTTCTAGCGGGAGCGAGCAAGAGACCCAGTACGTC. The gene calls are TRBV18 and TRBJ2-5; 10 bases align to TRBD2. In germline, CDR1 is KGHSH, CDR2 LQKENI. This CDR3 contains 17 residues. V gave up 1 base and J gave up 2 bases; unmatched junction bases: 7.

This clonotype was observed a handful of times. The CDR3 DNA follows: TGTGCCAGCAGCTTGGGGAGCCACGATATCTATGGCTACACCTTC. Translating gives CASSLGSHDIYGYTF. The chain links TRBV7-9 to TRBJ1-2; no clear D gene. The CDR3 is 15 residues long. Germline assignment: CDR1 SEHNR and CDR2 FQNEAQ (reference sequence). The V end lost 3 bases, the J end lost 4 bases, and 15 bases lay between the germline ends.

Ten or more counts support this clonotype. The chain joins TRBV15 to TRBJ2-7; 9 nucleotides match TRBD2. After removal of 5 bases from V and 5 bases from J, the junction contained 7 bases not matched to a gene. The CDR3 totals 14 residues. In germline, CDR1 is LNHNV, CDR2 YYDKDF (reference sequence). CDR3 amino acids: CATSRAGGPHEQYF. The DNA for the CDR3 is TGTGCCACCAGCCGGGCGGGAGGGCCACACGAGCAGTACTTC.

The CDR3 spells CASRRTSGISTDTQYF. CDR3 coding DNA: TGTGCCAGCAGGCGGACTAGCGGGATAAGCACAGATACGCAGTATTTT. The chain has TRBV7-9 and TRBJ2-3, with 12 positions matching TRBD2. This CDR3 has 16 amino acids. Germline-derived CDR1 and CDR2 are SEHNR and FQNEAQ (reference sequence). The ends lost 6 bases at V and 0 bases at J; junction bases unmatched: 4.

Many counts were recorded for this clonotype. The V and J genes are TRBV7-2 and TRBJ2-6; D call uncertain. The CDR3 has 17 residues. The germline gives CDR1 SGHTA, CDR2 FQGNSA. V gave up 0 bases and J gave up 0 bases, with 9 bases separating them. The chain's CDR3 is CASSLAAVSSGANVLTF. CDR3 DNA sequence: TGTGCCAGCAGCTTAGCGGCGGTGAGCTCTGGGGCCAACGTCCTGACTTTC.

This clonotype was counted ten times or more. This sequence joins TRBV28 and TRBJ2-1, with 14 bases aligning to TRBD2. Trimming took 4 bases from V and 6 from J; bases not matched to a gene: 5. Germline loops: CDR1 MDHEN, CDR2 SYDVKM. This CDR3 is 16 amino acids long. As DNA, the CDR3 is TGTGCCAGCAGTTCGGGACTAGCGGGAGTCGGCAATGAGCAGTTCTTC. It codes for CASSSGLAGVGNEQFF. Variable domain in full (rest from reference TRBV28 and TRBJ2-1): DVKVTQSSRYLVKRTGEKVFLECVQDMDHENMFWYRQDPGLGLRLIYFSYDVKMKEKGDIPEGYSVSREKKERFSLILESASTNQTSMYLCASSSGLAGVGNEQFFGPGTRLTVL.

This clonotype was seen more than once but under ten times. The rearrangement uses TRBV19 and TRBJ1-5, with D unclear. The germline V gene encodes CDR1 LNHDA and CDR2 SQIVND (reference sequence). This CDR3 is built from 14 residues. V was trimmed by 6 bases and J by 0 bases, leaving 9 bases between them. Here the CDR3 DNA reads TGTGCCAGTAGAGAAGCCAATAGCAATCAGCCCCAGCATTTT. This encodes CASREANSNQPQHF.

The chain couples TRBV6-6 to TRBJ1-5; D not certain. Germline V lookup: CDR1 MNHNY, CDR2 SVGAGI (reference sequence). CDR3 length: 14 amino acids. V lost 0 bases, J lost 1 base, and 4 bases lay in between. The CDR3 reads CASSYSGSNQPQHF. The DNA of the CDR3 is TGTGCCAGCAGTTACTCGGGGAGCAATCAGCCCCAGCATTTT.

This clonotype was picked up a small number of times. The rearrangement uses TRBV19 and TRBJ2-5; TRBD1 aligns across 8 bases. Germline CDR1 reads LNHDA; CDR2 reads SQIVND (reference sequence). The CDR3 runs to 16 residues. Germline trimming cut 1 base from V and 5 bases from J; bases unmatched to any gene: 9. CDR3 loop: CASSIGLQGEGETQYF. DNA of the CDR3: TGTGCCAGTAGTATAGGTTTACAGGGGGAAGGGGAGACCCAGTACTTC.

V usage is TRBV7-2 and J usage is TRBJ2-5, with TRBD1 matching over 7 bases. The ends lost 5 bases at V and 4 bases at J; junction bases unmatched: 4. Germline V lookup: CDR1 SGHTA, CDR2 FQGNSA. The CDR3 length is 13 residues. In nucleotides, the CDR3 is TGTGCCAGCAGCCCTCGGACAGGAGAGACCCAGTACTTC. This sequence encodes CASSPRTGETQYF. Combining the CDR3 with reference TRBV7-2 and TRBJ2-5 gives the whole variable domain GAGVSQSPSNKVTEKGKDVELRCDPISGHTALYWYRQSLGQGLEFLIYFQGNSAPDKSGLPSDRFSAERTGGSVSTLTIQRTQQEDSAVYLCASSPRTGETQYFGPGTRLLVL.

Many counts were recorded for this clonotype. This chain links TRBV14 with TRBJ1-3, with D uncertain. This CDR3 is 14 amino acids long. The V and J ends lost 7 bases and 0 bases respectively, with 10 bases between them. Germline-derived CDR1 and CDR2 are SGHDN and FVKESK. The DNA of the CDR3 is TGTGCCAGCAAACAGTCCTTCTCTGGAAACACCATATATTTT. It translates to CASKQSFSGNTIYF.

This clonotype appeared many times. V usage is TRBV7-9 and J usage is TRBJ2-3, with D perhaps TRBD2 (6 bases). V dropped 2 bases and J dropped 3 bases, with 18 bases sitting between them. The CDR3 totals 17 residues. Germline CDR1 reads SEHNR; CDR2 reads FQNEAQ (reference sequence). CDR3 nucleotide sequence: TGTGCCAGCAGCTTAAATCGCCGTGGGGGAGGAACAGATACGCAGTATTTT. This translates into CASSLNRRGGGTDTQYF.

There are many counts of this clonotype. V and J are TRBV7-2 and TRBJ1-6, with 7 bases that match TRBD1. Germline V gene data show CDR1 as SGHTA and CDR2 as FQGNSA. The trim removed 2 bases at V and 10 bases at J, leaving 8 bases unmatched. This CDR3 is 15 amino acids long. The CDR3 DNA reads as TGTGCCAGCAGCTTAATAACAGGGGCTTTCTCACCCCTCCACTTT. Protein: CASSLITGAFSPLHF.

At least ten counts were recorded for this clonotype. The V gene is TRBV14, the J gene TRBJ1-1, with unresolved D. V lost 1 base, J lost 7 bases, and 10 bases lay in between. CDR3 length equals 13 residues. In germline, CDR1 is SGHDN, CDR2 FVKESK. The CDR3 nucleotides read TGTGCCAGCAGCCAAGGTCTCGGTAGTGAAGCTTTCTTT. This gives the protein CASSQGLGSEAFF. The whole variable domain, remainder taken from reference TRBV14 and TRBJ1-1, is EAGVTQFPSHSVIEKGQTVTLRCDPISGHDNLYWYRRVMGKEIKFLLHFVKESKQDESGMPNNRFLAERTGGTYSTLKVQPAELEDSGVYFCASSQGLGSEAFFGQGTRLTVV.

This clonotype was seen ten or more times. V and J are TRBV28 and TRBJ1-2, with D perhaps TRBD1 (5 bases). Trimming shortened V by 8 bases and J by 9 bases, and 16 bases separated the two germline ends. The CDR3 runs 12 residues. Germline-derived CDR1 and CDR2 are MDHEN and SYDVKM. CDR3 coding DNA: TGTGCCAGCCACCCAACGAGGGGTCGCTACACCTTC. Protein sequence: CASHPTRGRYTF.

This clonotype was recorded many times. The chain employs TRBV4-2 and TRBJ2-3; D remains ambiguous. V lost 11 bases to trimming and J lost 1 base, with 10 bases between them. CDR1 and CDR2 from the germline V gene are LGHNA and YNFKEQ. The CDR3 is made up of 12 amino acids. CDR3 region: CAVGRGTDTQYF. In nucleotides, the CDR3 is TGTGCCGTAGGACGGGGCACAGATACGCAGTATTTT.

The rearrangement links TRBV20-1 to TRBJ1-1; TRBD1 agrees at 9 bases. Trimming took 5 bases from V and 3 from J; bases not matched to a gene: 4. The CDR3 extends over 13 amino acids. Germline-derived CDR1 and CDR2 are DFQATT and SNEGSKA (reference sequence). The CDR3 loop reads CSAYNRGHTEAFF. The CDR3 DNA reads as TGCAGTGCTTACAACAGGGGGCACACTGAAGCTTTCTTT.

Ten or more counts support this clonotype. The chain combines TRBV11-2 with TRBJ1-2; the D is unclear. Deletions cut 3 bases from V and 8 bases from J, with 13 bases between. Germline CDR1 and CDR2: SGHAT and FQNNGV. CDR3 length equals 13 residues. CDR3 protein: CASSLDGMIGYTF. For the CDR3, the DNA is TGTGCCAGCAGCTTGGATGGAATGATCGGCTACACCTTC.